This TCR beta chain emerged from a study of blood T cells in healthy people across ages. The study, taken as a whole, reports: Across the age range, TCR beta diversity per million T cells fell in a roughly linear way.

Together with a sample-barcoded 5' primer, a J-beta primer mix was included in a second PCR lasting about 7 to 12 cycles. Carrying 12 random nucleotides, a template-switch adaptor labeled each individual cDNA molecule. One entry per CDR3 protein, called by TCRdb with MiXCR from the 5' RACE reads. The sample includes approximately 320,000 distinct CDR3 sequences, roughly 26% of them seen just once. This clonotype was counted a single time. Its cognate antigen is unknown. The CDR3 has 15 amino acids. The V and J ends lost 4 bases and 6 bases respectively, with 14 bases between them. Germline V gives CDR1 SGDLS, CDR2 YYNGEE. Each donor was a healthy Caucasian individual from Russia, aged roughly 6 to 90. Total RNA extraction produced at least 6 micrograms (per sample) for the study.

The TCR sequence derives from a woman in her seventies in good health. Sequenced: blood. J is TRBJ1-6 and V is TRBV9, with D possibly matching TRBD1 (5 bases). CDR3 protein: CASSPRGPPNSPLHF. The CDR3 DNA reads TGTGCCAGCAGCCCAAGGGGTCCGCCTAATTCACCCCTCCACTTT.